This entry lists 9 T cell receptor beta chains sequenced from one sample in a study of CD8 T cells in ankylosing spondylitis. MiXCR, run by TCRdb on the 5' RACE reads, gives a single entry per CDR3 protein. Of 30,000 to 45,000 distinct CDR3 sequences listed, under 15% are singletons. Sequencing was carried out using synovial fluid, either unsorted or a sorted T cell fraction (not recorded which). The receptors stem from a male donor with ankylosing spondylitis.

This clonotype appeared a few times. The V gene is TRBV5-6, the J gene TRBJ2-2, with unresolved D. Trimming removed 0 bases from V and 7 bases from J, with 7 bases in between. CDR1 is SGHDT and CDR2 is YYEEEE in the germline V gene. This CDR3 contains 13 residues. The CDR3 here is CASSLDPGGELFF. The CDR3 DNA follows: TGTGCCAGCAGCTTGGATCCTGGCGGGGAGCTGTTTTTT.

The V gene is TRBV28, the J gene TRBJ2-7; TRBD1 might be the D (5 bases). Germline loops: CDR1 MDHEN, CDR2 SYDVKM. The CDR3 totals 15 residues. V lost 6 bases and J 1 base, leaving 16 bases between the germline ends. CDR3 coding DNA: TGTGCCAGCAGCCCAAATCATCAGGGTTCCTACGAGCAGTACTTC. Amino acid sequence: CASSPNHQGSYEQYF.

This CDR3 reads CASSNGTPIWTGELFF. The CDR3 nucleotides are TGCGCCAGCAGTAACGGGACACCTATTTGGACCGGGGAGCTGTTTTTT. The rearrangement uses TRBV4-1 and TRBJ2-2; D perhaps matches TRBD1 (6 bases). The CDR3 spans 16 residues. CDR1 is MGHRA, CDR2 YSYEKL, per germline. Trimming removed 6 bases at V and 5 bases at J, with 19 bases between.

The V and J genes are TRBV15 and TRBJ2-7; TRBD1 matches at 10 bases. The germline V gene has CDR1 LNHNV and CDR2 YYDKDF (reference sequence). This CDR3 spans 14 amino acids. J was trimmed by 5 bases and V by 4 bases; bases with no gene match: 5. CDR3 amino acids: CATSMGTGVDEQYF. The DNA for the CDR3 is TGTGCCACCAGCATGGGGACAGGGGTCGACGAGCAGTACTTC.

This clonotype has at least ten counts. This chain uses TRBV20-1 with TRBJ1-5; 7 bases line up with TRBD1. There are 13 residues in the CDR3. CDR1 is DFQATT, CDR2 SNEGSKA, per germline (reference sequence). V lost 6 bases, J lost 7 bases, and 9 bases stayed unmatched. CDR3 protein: CSAPRQGGQPQHF. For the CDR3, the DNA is TGCAGTGCCCCCAGACAGGGTGGGCAGCCCCAGCATTTT.

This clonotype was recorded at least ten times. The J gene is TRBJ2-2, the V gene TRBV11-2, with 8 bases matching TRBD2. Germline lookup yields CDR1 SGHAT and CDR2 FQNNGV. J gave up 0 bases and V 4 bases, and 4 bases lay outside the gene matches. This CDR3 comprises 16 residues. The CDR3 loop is CASSSSLAANTGELFF. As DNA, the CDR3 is TGTGCCAGCAGCTCCTCACTAGCGGCGAACACCGGGGAGCTGTTTTTT.

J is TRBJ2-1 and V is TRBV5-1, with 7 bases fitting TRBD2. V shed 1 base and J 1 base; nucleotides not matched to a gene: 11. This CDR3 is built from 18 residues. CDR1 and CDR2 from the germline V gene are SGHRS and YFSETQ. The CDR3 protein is CASSLWGGPISSYNEQFF. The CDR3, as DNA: TGCGCCAGCAGCTTGTGGGGAGGGCCGATTAGTTCCTACAATGAGCAGTTCTTC. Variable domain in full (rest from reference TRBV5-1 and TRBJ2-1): KAGVTQTPRYLIKTRGQQVTLSCSPISGHRSVSWYQQTPGQGLQFLFEYFSETQRNKGNFPGRFSGRQFSNSRSEMNVSTLELGDSALYLCASSLWGGPISSYNEQFFGPGTRLTVL.

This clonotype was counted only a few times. This chain's CDR3 is CASSLDPGTRYEQYF. The DNA for the CDR3 is TGTGCCAGCAGCCTGGATCCGGGGACTCGATACGAGCAGTACTTC. The chain links TRBV11-2 to TRBJ2-7, with TRBD2 as a possible D gene (6 bases). This CDR3 region has 15 residues. CDR1 and CDR2 (germline): SGHAT, FQNNGV. The V end lost 5 bases, the J end lost 4 bases, and 18 bases lay between the germline ends.

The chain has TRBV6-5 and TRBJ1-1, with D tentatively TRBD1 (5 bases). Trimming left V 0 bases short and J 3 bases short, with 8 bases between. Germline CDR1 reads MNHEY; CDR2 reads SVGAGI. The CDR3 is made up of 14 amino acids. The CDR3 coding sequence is TGTGCCAGCAGTTACTCGGGGGGATACACTGAAGCTTTCTTT. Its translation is CASSYSGGYTEAFF.